The 3 T cell receptor beta chains below come from one sample, sequenced in a study of blood T cells in healthy people across ages. PCR was performed a second time for about 6 to 11 cycles using a sample-barcoded 5' primer and a J-beta primer mix. Each CDR3 protein gets one entry after TCRdb re-called the 5' RACE reads with MiXCR. The data hold roughly 800,000 distinct CDR3 sequences, with 55% to 75% observed a single time. The sample was blood. The receptors here all came from a man younger than 40 in good health.

This clonotype was seen a few times. This chain joins TRBV20-1 and TRBJ1-2; D is unclear. There are 12 residues in the CDR3. V was clipped by 0 bases and J by 7 bases, with 9 bases between them. Looked up from germline, CDR1 is DFQATT and CDR2 is SNEGSKA (reference sequence). CDR3 coding DNA: TGCAGTGCTAGAGAACCAAAGGGTGGCTACACCTTC. Its translation: CSAREPKGGYTF.

This clonotype was observed a handful of times. V gene TRBV7-8 combines with J gene TRBJ2-1; a possible D gene is TRBD2 (6 bases). The J call may be wrong; the DNA end is better matched by TRBJ2-7. Germline CDR1 is SGHVS and CDR2 is FQNEAQ. The CDR3 has 15 residues. Written as DNA, the CDR3 is TGTGCCAGCAGCGCAACGTCCGGGACGCGGGGAGAGCAGTACTTC. Amino acid sequence: CASSATSGTRGEQYF.

The genes are TRBV6-1 and TRBJ2-3; D might be TRBD1 (5 bases). V lost 4 bases to trimming and J lost 2 bases, with 10 bases between them. Germline V gene data show CDR1 as MNHNS and CDR2 as SASEGT. There are 14 residues in the CDR3. CDR3 region: CASSVQVPTDTQYF. In DNA, the CDR3 is TGTGCCAGCAGTGTACAGGTACCCACAGATACGCAGTATTTT.